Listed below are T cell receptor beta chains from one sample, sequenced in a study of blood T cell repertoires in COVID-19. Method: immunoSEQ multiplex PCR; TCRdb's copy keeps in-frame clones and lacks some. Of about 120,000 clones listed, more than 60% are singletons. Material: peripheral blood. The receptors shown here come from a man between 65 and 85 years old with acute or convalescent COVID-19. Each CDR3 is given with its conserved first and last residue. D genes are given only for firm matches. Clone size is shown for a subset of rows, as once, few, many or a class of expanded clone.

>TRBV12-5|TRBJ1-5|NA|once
CASGSNGAGGNQPQHF
TGTGCTAGTGGTTCGAATGGGGCCGGTGGCAATCAGCCCCAGCATTTT
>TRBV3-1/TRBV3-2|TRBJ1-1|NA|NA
CASSQLDSEGEAFF
TGTGCCAGCAGCCAGCTCGACAGTGAAGGTGAAGCTTTCTTT
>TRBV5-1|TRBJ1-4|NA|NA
CASSAGPVGTNEKLFF
TGCGCCAGCAGCGCGGGCCCGGTTGGGACTAATGAAAAACTGTTTTTT
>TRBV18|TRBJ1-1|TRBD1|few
CASSPRQGGDTEAFF
TGTGCCAGCTCACCCCGACAGGGTGGGGACACTGAAGCTTTCTTT
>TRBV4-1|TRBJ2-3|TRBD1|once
CASSQGTGTGHTDTQYF
TGCGCCAGCAGCCAAGGGACCGGGACAGGACACACAGATACGCAGTATTTT
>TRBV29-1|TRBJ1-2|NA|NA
CSVEIVTSYGYTF
TGCAGCGTTGAAATCGTCACTTCATATGGCTACACCTTC
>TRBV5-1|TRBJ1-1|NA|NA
CASSPQGDTEAFF
TGCGCCAGCAGCCCTCAAGGGGACACTGAAGCTTTCTTT
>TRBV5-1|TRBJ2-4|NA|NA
CASSLDGVGNIQYF
TGCGCCAGCAGCTTGGACGGGGTAGGGAACATTCAGTACTTC
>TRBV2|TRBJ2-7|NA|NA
CASRSSYEQYF
TGTGCCAGCAGGAGCTCCTACGAGCAGTACTTC
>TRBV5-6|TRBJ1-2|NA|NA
CASSLRRGGFNYGYTF
TGTGCCAGCAGCTTGAGGAGGGGAGGGTTTAACTATGGCTACACCTTC
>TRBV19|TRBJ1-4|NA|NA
CASSIGQVTTEKLFF
TGTGCCAGTAGTATAGGTCAGGTAACGACTGAAAAACTGTTTTTT